The clone carrying this T cell receptor beta chain was seen a few times. CDR1 is LGHNA, CDR2 YSLEER, per germline. V was cut by 4 bases and J by 10 bases, with 11 bases left in between. CDR3 size: 13 residues. This record belongs to a study of blood T cell repertoires in COVID-19. In the original processing: Amplification of reference gene primers was used by the study to estimate nucleated cell counts. Sequencing was performed with immunoSEQ multiplex PCR; in TCRdb, only in-frame clones are kept and a portion is missing. V and J calls and clone size are as listed in that table; D and trimming were resolved from the DNA. The profile shows just over 80,000 clones, about 76% of them singletons.

The chain recombines TRBV4-3 with TRBJ1-6; D is uncertain. Sequencing used peripheral blood. The TCR comes from a man at least 80 years old with acute or convalescent COVID-19. CDR3 region: CASSLGLYSPLHF. CDR3 nucleotide sequence: TGCGCCAGCAGCCTAGGACTTTACTCACCCCTCCACTTT.